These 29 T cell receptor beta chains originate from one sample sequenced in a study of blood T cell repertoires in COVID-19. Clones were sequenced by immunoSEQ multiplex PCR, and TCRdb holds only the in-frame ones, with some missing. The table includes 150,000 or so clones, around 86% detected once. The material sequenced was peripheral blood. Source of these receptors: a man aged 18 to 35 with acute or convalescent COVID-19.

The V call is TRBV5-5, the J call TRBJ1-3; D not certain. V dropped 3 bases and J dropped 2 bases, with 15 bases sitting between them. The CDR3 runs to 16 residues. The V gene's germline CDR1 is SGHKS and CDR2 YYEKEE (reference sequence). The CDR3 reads CASSSHQRGTGNTIYF. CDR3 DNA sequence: TGTGCCAGCAGCTCCCACCAGCGGGGTACTGGAAACACCATATATTTT.

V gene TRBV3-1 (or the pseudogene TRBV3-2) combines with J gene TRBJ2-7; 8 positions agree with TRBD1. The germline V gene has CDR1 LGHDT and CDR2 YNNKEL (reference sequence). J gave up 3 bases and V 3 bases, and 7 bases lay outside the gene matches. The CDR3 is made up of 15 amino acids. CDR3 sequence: CASSHKQGVGYEQYF. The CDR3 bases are TGTGCCAGCAGCCATAAACAGGGGGTTGGCTACGAGCAGTACTTC.

As DNA, the CDR3 is TGTGCCAGCAGCCAACCGGGACAGAGTAACTATGGCTACACCTTC. This sequence encodes CASSQPGQSNYGYTF. V gene TRBV27 combines with J gene TRBJ1-2, with 7 bases aligning to TRBD1. The CDR3 is 15 amino acids. Germline CDR1 reads MNHEY; CDR2 reads SMNVEV (reference sequence). The ends lost 6 bases at V and 1 base at J; junction bases unmatched: 8.

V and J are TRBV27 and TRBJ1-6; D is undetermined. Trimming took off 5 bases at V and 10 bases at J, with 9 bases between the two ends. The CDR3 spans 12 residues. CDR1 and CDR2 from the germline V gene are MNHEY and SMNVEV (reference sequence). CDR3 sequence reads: CASSGRSSPLHF. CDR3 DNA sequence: TGTGCCAGCAGTGGGAGGTCCTCACCCCTCCACTTT.

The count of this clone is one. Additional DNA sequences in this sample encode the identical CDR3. DNA of the CDR3: TGTGCCAGCTCACCAGGGACAGGGGGTAGGGAGCAGTACGTC. It yields the protein CASSPGTGGREQYV. The chain couples TRBV18 to TRBJ2-7, with 11 bases lining up with TRBD1. CDR1 is KGHSH, CDR2 LQKENI, per germline. This CDR3 comprises 14 residues. The trim removed 2 bases at V and 7 bases at J, leaving 4 bases unmatched.

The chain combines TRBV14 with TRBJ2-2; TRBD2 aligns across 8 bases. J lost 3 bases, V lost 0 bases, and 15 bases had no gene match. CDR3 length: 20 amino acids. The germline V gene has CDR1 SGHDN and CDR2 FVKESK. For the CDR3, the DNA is TGTGCCAGCAGCCAAGATGTTACAGCGGGGGTTCTCTCGGACACCGGGGAGCTGTTTTTT. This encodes CASSQDVTAGVLSDTGELFF. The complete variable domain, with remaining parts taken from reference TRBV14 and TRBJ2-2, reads EAGVTQFPSHSVIEKGQTVTLRCDPISGHDNLYWYRRVMGKEIKFLLHFVKESKQDESGMPNNRFLAERTGGTYSTLKVQPAELEDSGVYFCASSQDVTAGVLSDTGELFFGEGSRLTVL.

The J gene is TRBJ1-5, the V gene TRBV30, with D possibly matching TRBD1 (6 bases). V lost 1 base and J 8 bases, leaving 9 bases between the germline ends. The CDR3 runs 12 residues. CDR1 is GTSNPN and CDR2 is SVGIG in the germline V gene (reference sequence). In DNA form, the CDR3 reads TGTGCCTGGAGTGACAGGGTTGAGCCCCAGCATTTT. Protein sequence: CAWSDRVEPQHF.

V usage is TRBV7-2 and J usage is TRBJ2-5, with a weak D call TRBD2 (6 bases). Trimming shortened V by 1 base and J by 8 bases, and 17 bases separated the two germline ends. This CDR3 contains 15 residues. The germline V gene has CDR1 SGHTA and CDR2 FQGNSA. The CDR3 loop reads CASSLVAGTEATQYF. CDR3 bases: TGTGCCAGCAGCTTAGTAGCCGGGACTGAAGCAACCCAGTACTTC. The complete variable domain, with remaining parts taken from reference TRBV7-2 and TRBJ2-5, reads GAGVSQSPSNKVTEKGKDVELRCDPISGHTALYWYRQSLGQGLEFLIYFQGNSAPDKSGLPSDRFSAERTGGSVSTLTIQRTQQEDSAVYLCASSLVAGTEATQYFGPGTRLLVL.

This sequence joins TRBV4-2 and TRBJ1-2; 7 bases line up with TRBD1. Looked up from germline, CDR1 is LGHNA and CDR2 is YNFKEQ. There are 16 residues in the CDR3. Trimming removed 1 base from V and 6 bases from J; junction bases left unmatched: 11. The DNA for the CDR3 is TGTGCCAGCAGCCAAGTCGGTCTAGGGGGCAGCGATGGCTACACCTTC. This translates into CASSQVGLGGSDGYTF.

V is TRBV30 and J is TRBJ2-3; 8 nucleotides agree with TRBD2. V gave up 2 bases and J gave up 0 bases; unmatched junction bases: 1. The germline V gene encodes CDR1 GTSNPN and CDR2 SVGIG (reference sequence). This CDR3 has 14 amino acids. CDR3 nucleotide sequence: TGTGCCTGGAGTTTAGCGGGGAGCACAGATACGCAGTATTTT. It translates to CAWSLAGSTDTQYF.

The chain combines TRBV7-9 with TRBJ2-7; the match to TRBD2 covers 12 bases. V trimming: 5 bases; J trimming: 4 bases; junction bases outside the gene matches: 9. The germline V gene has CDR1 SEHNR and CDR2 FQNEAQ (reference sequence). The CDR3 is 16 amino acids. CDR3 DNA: TGTGCCAGCAGCCCCAGACTAGCGGGGGAACGGTACGAGCAGTACTTC. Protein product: CASSPRLAGERYEQYF.

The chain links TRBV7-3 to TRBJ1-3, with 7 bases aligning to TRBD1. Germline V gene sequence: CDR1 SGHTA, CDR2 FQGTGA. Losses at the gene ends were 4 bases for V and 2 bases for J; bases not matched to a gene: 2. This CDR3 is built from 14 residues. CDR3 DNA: TGTGCCAGCAGCTCCACAGGGGCTGGAAACACCATATATTTT. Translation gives CASSSTGAGNTIYF.

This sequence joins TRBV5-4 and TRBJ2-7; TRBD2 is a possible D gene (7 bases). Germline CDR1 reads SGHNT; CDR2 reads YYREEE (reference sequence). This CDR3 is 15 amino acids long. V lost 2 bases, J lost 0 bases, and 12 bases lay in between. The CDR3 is CASSFAGATSYEQYF. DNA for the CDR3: TGTGCCAGCAGCTTCGCGGGGGCAACCTCCTACGAGCAGTACTTC.

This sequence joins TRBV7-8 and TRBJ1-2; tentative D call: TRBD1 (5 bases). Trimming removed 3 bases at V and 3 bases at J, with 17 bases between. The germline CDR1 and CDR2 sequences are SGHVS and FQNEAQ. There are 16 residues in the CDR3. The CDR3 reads CASSFGTGSSDYGYTF. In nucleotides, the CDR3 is TGTGCCAGCAGCTTTGGGACTGGGTCCTCGGACTATGGCTACACCTTC.

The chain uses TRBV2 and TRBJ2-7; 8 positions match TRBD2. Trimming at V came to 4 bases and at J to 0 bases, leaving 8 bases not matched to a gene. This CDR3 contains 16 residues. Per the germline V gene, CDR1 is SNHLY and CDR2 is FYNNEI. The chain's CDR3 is CASSAGAGTSSYEQYV. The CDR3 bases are TGTGCCAGCAGTGCCGGGGCCGGGACTAGCTCCTACGAGCAGTACGTC.

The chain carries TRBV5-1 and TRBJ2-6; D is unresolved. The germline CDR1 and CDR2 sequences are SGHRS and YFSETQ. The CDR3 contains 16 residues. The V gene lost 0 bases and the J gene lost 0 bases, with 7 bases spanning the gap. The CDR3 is CASSLVSSSGANVLTF. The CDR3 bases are TGCGCCAGCAGCTTGGTTTCCTCCTCTGGGGCCAACGTCCTGACTTTC.

The CDR3, as DNA: TGTGCCAGCAGCTTGGAGCGGGGGGCAGGGAATGAGCAGTTCTTC. It specifies CASSLERGAGNEQFF. The chain uses TRBV5-4 and TRBJ2-1; 9 bases map to TRBD2. The CDR3 consists of 15 residues. Germline V CDR1 and CDR2: SGHNT, YYREEE (reference sequence). Trimming at V came to 0 bases and at J to 7 bases, leaving 5 bases not matched to a gene.

This chain's CDR3 is CATRATSGGGEQYV. The CDR3 coding sequence is TGTGCCACCAGAGCGACTAGCGGGGGAGGGGAGCAGTACGTC. The rearrangement joins TRBV28 to TRBJ2-7, with TRBD2 matching over 12 bases. CDR3 size: 14 residues. V shed 10 bases and J 7 bases; nucleotides not matched to a gene: 11. Germline V lookup: CDR1 MDHEN, CDR2 SYDVKM.

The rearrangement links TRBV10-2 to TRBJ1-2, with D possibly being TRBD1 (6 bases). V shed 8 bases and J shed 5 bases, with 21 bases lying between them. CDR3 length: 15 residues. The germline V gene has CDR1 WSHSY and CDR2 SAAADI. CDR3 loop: CASGWGNQGTYGYTF. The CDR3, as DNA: TGCGCCAGCGGTTGGGGGAATCAGGGGACGTATGGCTACACCTTC.

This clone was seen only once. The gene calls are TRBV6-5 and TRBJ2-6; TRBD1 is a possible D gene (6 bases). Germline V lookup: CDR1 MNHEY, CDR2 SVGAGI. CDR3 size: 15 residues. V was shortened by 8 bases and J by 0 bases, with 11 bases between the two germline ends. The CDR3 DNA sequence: TGTGCCAGCTCCGGACAGTCCTCTGGGGCCAACGTCCTGACTTTC. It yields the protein CASSGQSSGANVLTF.

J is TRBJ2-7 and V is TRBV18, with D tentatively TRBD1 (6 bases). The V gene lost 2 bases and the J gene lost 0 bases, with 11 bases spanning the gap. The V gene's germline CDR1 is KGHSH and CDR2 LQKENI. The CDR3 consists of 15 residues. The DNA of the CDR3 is TGTGCCAGCTCACCATGGGACAAGACCTCCTACGAGCAGTACGTC. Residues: CASSPWDKTSYEQYV.

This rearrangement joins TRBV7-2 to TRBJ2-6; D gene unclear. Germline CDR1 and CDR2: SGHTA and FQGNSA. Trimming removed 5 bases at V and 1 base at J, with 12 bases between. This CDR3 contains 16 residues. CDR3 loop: CASSLTVASGANVLTF. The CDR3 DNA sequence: TGTGCCAGCAGCCTTACAGTGGCTTCTGGGGCCAACGTCCTGACTTTC.

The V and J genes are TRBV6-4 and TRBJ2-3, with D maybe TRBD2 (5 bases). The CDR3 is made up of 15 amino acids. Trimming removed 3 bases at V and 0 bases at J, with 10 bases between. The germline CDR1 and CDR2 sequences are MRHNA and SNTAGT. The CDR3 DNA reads TGTGCCAGCAGTGAATCGGGAACTAGCACAGATACGCAGTATTTT. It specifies CASSESGTSTDTQYF.

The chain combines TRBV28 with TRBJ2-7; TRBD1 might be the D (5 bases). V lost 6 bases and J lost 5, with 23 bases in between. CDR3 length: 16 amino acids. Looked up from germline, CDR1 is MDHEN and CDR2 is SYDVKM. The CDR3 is CASSPASGIGEDEQYV. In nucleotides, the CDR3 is TGTGCCAGCAGCCCAGCCTCAGGGATAGGGGAAGACGAGCAGTACGTC.

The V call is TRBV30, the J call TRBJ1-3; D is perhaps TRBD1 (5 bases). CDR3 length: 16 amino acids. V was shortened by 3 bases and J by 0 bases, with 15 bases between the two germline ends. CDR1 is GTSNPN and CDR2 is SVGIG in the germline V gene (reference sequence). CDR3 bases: TGTGCCTGGAGCGGGGGGGGAACCAGCTCTGGAAACACCATATATTTT. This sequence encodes CAWSGGGTSSGNTIYF.

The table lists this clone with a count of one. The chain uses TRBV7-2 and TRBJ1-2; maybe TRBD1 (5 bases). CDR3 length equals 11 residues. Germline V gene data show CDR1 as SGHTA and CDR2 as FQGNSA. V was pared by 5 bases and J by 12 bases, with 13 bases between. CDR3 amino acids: CASSTGPRHTF. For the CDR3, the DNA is TGTGCCAGCAGCACAGGACCCCGCCACACCTTC.

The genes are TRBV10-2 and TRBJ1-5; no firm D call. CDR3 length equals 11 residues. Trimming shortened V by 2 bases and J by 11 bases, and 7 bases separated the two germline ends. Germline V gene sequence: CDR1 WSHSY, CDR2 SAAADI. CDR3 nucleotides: TGCGCCAGCAGTGAGGGAGGGACCCAGCATTTT. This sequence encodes CASSEGGTQHF.

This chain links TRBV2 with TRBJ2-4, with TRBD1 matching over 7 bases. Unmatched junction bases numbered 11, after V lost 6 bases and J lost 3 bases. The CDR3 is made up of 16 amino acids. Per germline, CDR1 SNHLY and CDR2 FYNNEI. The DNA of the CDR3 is TGTGCCAGCAGGGAACGGACAGGAGGAGTCAAAAACATTCAGTACTTC. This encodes CASRERTGGVKNIQYF.

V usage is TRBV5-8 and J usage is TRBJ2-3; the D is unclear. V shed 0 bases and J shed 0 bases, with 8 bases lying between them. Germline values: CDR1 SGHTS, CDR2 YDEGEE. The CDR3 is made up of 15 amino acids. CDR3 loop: CASSLGQVSTDTQYF. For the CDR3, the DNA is TGTGCCAGCAGCTTGGGGCAGGTTAGCACAGATACGCAGTATTTT.